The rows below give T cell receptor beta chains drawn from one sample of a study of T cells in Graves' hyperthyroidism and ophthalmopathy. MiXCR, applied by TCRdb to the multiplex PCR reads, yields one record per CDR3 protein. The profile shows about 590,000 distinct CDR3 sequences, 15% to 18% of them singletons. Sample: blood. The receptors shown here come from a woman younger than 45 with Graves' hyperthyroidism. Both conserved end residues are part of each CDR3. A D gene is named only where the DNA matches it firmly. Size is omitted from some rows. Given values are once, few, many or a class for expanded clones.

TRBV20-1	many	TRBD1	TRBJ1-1	CSARRGTGVNTEAFF	TGCAGTGCTAGACGAGGGACAGGAGTGAACACTGAAGCTTTCTTT
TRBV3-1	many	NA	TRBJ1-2	CASSQPGNPDGYTF	TGTGCCAGCAGCCAGCCCGGGAACCCTGATGGCTACACCTTC
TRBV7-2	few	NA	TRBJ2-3	CASSPHALVPKDGGTDTQYF	TGCGCCAGCAGCCCCCATGCTCTAGTCCCAAAAGATGGGGGCACAGATACGCAGTATTTT
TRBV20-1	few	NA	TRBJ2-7	CSARAPLSYEQYF	TGCAGTGCTAGAGCCCCCTTGTCCTACGAGCAGTACTTC
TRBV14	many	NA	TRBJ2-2	CASSRAGELFF	TGTGCCAGCAGCCGAGCCGGGGAGCTGTTTTTT
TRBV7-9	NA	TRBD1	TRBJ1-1	CASSLRPGGTEAFF	TGTGCCAGCAGCTTACGCCCAGGGGGAACTGAAGCTTTCTTT
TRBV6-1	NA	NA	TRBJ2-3	CASTYESDTQYF	TGTGCCAGCACCTACGAATCAGATACGCAGTATTTT
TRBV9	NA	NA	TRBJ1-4	CASSLAEGANEKLFF	TGTGCCAGCAGCCTTGCGGAAGGGGCTAATGAAAAACTGTTTTTT
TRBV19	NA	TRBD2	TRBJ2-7	CASSRQGLAEQYF	TGTGCCAGTAGTAGACAGGGACTAGCTGAACAGTACTTC
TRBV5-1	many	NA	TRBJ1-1	CASSLSGSGIEAFF	TGCGCCAGCAGCTTGTCCGGCAGCGGCATAGAAGCTTTCTTT
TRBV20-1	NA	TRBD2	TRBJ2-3	CSASGEGWLESTDTQYF	TGCAGTGCTAGCGGGGAGGGGTGGCTAGAGAGCACAGATACGCAGTATTTT
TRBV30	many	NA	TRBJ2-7	CAWSVWRTYEQYF	TGTGCCTGGAGTGTCTGGCGGACCTACGAGCAGTACTTC
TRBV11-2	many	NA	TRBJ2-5	CASSLDSGKWETQYF	TGTGCCAGCAGCTTAGACTCAGGGAAGTGGGAGACCCAGTACTTC
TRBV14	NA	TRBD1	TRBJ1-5	CASSGTALGPQHF	TGTGCCAGCAGTGGGACAGCCTTGGGGCCCCAGCATTTT
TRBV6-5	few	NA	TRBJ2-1	CASSYLGERTYNEQFF	TGTGCCAGCAGTTACTTGGGGGAGAGAACCTACAATGAGCAGTTCTTC
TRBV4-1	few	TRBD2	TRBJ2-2	CASSQGTSGSHGTGELFF	TGCGCCAGCAGCCAAGGGACTAGCGGGAGTCACGGGACCGGGGAGCTGTTTTTT
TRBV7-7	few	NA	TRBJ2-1	CASSSIRGGEQFF	TGTGCCAGCAGCTCAATTCGTGGGGGTGAGCAGTTCTTC
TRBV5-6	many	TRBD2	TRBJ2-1	CASSRGTSAYNEQFF	TGTGCCAGCAGCAGGGGGACTAGCGCCTACAATGAGCAGTTCTTC
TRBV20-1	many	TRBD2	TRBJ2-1	CSGLDGLAGVNEQFF	TGCAGTGGCTTAGATGGCCTAGCGGGAGTGAATGAGCAGTTCTTC
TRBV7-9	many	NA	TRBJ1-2	CASSSAPRGYGYTF	TGTGCCAGCAGCTCGGCCCCCCGTGGCTATGGCTACACCTTC
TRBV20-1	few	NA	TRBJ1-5	CSAEVLGGNQPQHF	TGCAGTGCAGAGGTATTAGGCGGCAATCAGCCCCAGCATTTT
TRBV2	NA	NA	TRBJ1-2	CASSAGSDYTF	TGTGCCAGCAGTGCAGGGTCCGACTACACCTTC
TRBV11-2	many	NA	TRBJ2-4	CASSLTIPGQGAKNIQYF	TGTGCCAGCAGCTTAACCATTCCGGGGCAAGGGGCCAAAAACATTCAGTACTTC
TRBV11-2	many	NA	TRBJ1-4	CASSRGYVATNEKLFF	TGTGCCAGCAGCCGGGGGTATGTGGCAACTAATGAAAAACTGTTTTTT
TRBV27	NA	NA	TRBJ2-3	CASSLSFPSTDTQYF	TGTGCCAGCAGTTTATCATTTCCAAGCACAGATACGCAGTATTTT
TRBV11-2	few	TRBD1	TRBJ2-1	CASSLTGTGDHEQFF	TGTGCCAGCAGCTTGACCGGGACAGGGGATCATGAGCAGTTCTTC
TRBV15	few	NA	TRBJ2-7	CATSAARSGYEQYF	TGTGCCACCAGCGCGGCCCGTTCAGGTTACGAGCAGTACTTC
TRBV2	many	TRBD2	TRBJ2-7	CARGLAGEVKYF	TGTGCCAGAGGACTAGCGGGAGAGGTTAAGTACTTC
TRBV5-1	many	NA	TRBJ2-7	CASSLAGRQTAVWEQYF	TGCGCCAGCAGCTTGGCCGGACGACAGACCGCCGTGTGGGAGCAGTACTTC
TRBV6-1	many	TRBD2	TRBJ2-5	CASSYAAGLAGGETQYF	TGTGCCAGCAGTTACGCCGCGGGACTAGCGGGCGGCGAGACCCAGTACTTC
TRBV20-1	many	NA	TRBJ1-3	CSATPGSSGNTIYF	TGCAGTGCAACCCCAGGGAGCTCTGGAAACACCATATATTTT
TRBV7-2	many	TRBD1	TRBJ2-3	CASSLDGQGGTDTQYF	TGTGCCAGCAGTTTGGACGGACAGGGGGGGACAGATACGCAGTATTTT
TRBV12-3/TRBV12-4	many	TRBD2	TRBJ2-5	CASSGTSQETQYF	TGTGCCAGCAGCGGGACTAGTCAAGAGACCCAGTACTTC
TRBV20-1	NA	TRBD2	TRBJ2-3	CSASSFSGGRTDTQYF	TGCAGTGCTAGTTCCTTTAGCGGGGGACGCACAGATACGCAGTATTTT
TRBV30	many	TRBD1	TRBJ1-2	CAWSPLGQSYGYTF	TGTGCCTGGAGCCCACTGGGACAGTCTTATGGCTACACCTTC
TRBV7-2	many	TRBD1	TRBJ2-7	CASSLGQAPYEQYF	TGTGCCAGCAGCTTGGGACAGGCCCCCTACGAGCAGTACTTC
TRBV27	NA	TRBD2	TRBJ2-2	CASSLSFAAGGSPGELFF	TGTGCCAGCAGTCTTTCCTTCGCGGCGGGAGGAAGTCCCGGGGAGCTGTTTTTT
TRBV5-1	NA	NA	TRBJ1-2	CATSRGTGGDGYTF	TGCGCCACCTCGCGAGGGACGGGGGGTGATGGCTACACCTTC
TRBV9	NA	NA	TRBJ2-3	CASSIRLDSIDTQYF	TGTGCCAGCAGCATAAGACTAGACTCCATAGATACGCAGTATTTT
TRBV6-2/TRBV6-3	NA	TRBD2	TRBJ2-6	CASSYELAGILSRANVLTF	TGTGCCAGCAGTTACGAACTAGCGGGAATATTGAGTAGGGCCAACGTCCTGACTTTC